Sequencing of this T cell receptor (beta chain) was carried out in a study of cytomegalovirus exposure and HLA in healthy donors (dated by TCRdb to between 2016 and 2019). Study-wide context: According to an earlier analysis of several hundred of the donors, some 180 million T cells yielded 90 million to 140 million unique TCR beta sequences and roughly 280 Gb of sequence data. An early release that covered roughly 600 HLA-typed donors contained around 300 gigabases of sequencing data and around 80 million unique TCR sequences. Among the roughly 370 genotyped donors, approximately 82% belonged to the genetic ancestry cluster associated with self-reported Caucasian donors. The aim of the study was to test whether cataloging public T cell receptors could identify signatures of past pathogen exposure. The study used immunosequencing to profile the T cell repertoires of several hundred subjects and linked those repertoires to cytomegalovirus serostatus. A separate validation cohort of 100 to 150 different subjects was used in addition to the approximately 670-subject first cohort. High-throughput TCR immunosequencing, statistical association of individual TCRs with disease status, and machine learning were combined to predict cytomegalovirus infection status. A later analysis re-examined previously published TCR beta repertoires from several hundred donors and added high-resolution HLA genotyping to investigate patterns of TCR occurrence. Rather than using new phenotypic data, the later analysis identified candidate immune exposures from TCR beta sequences and from how often those sequences occurred across donors. In an earlier analysis of 587 of the donors, high-throughput TCR beta sequencing was used to judge whether each TCR beta V gene segment behaved as functional or pseudogenic. Donor age, sex, ethnicity and CMV serostatus were compiled together with the repertoire data. A later genetic analysis used genome-wide SNP genotypes for about 65% of the 666 donors, treating that subset as a discovery cohort. Every repertoire in the discovery cohort had been generated on one and the same sequencing platform. Both class I and class II loci were covered by HLA typing, at four-digit resolution. The number of donors typed differed by locus, with about 620-630 for A, B, C, DRB1 and DQB1, 522 for DQA1, 600 to 610 for DPA1, and some 440 for DPB1. Because of strong linkage in the cohort, roughly five DR-DQ haplotypes were treated as single units for association and clustering. Among 398 genotyped donors of the cohort, an average of around 240,000 unique TCR beta nucleotide sequences were sequenced per donor, roughly a sixth of them non-productive.

The library was prepared using the immunoSEQ multiplex PCR assay. A mixture of 60 forward primers for TCR Vbeta segments and 13 reverse primers for TCR Jbeta segments was used in the multiplex PCR. A multiplex PCR assay on genomic DNA amplified the CDR3 region of rearranged TCR beta genes. The amplified TCR beta libraries were sequenced on the Illumina HiSeq System as 87-base-pair reads. Regarding the original processing steps: A later analysis counted around 72 million unique TCR beta chains across the 550 to 750 repertoires, and some 11 million of these chains were shared by at least two donors. Raw reads were error-corrected and collapsed into unique sequences with a nearest-neighbor algorithm that merged closely related sequences to remove PCR and sequencing errors. To assign V, D and J gene segments, CDR3 sequences were aligned to IMGT reference sequences. For a sequence to be retained, a match of at least six nucleotides was required to both a V gene segment and a J gene segment. Rearrangements were classified as productive when the CDR3 lacked stop codons and remained in frame with V and J, and all other rearrangements were classified as non-productive. Following IMGT convention, CDR3 was defined as the stretch from the second conserved V-encoded cysteine up to the conserved J-encoded phenylalanine. Sequences without an unambiguous match to a single V gene segment were excluded from the earlier analysis of several hundred of the donors. An earlier analysis of under 750 of the donors called V segments functional above 56.7% productive rearrangements and segregating when the between-donor standard deviation exceeded 5%. A statistical classification framework was built for diagnosing cytomegalovirus status from the catalog of TCR beta chain sequences. In a later analysis, TCR nucleotide sequences were compared against IMGT/GENE-DB human TR gene sequences so that V and J genes could be assigned. Using the TCRdist pipeline, a later analysis assigned CDR3 sequences along with most-parsimonious VDJ recombination scenarios. In a later analysis, every TCR beta chain was defined by the combination of its CDR3 amino acid sequence and its V-gene family, and reads without a unique V-gene family were dropped. A later analysis removed several hundred highly shared, low-generation-probability nucleotide sequences to deal with suspected cross-contamination and a sequencing artifact. A later analysis calculated a clonal expansion index for each public chain from normalized within-repertoire ranks of inferred template counts. A later analysis computed generation probabilities with a VDJ recombination model fitted to out-of-frame rearrangements, and checked the results against IGoR. In a later analysis, TCR-TCR, TCR-HLA and TCR-CMV co-occurrence was scored with hypergeometric tests, and a repertoire-size bias correction was applied to TCR pairs. In a later analysis, false discovery rates were estimated by permuting HLA or CMV assignments 20 times. In a later analysis, co-occurring TCRs were grouped using DBSCAN, with TCRdist sequence similarity added in when clustering inside HLA-allele-positive subsets. Co-occurrence clustering excluded repertoires with fewer than 30,000 or more than 120,000 public chains, plus five with anomalous nucleotide sharing. TCRdb's version of the immuneACCESS table is confined to in-frame rearrangements and falls short of the full clone set. An unresolved V gene accounts for under half of the shortfall where checked; the remainder is of unknown origin. The V and J calls and clone size come from that table; D and trimming were worked out from the DNA. The sample's table lists a count of tens of thousands of clones. About 2% of the sample goes to the ten largest clones.

The CDR3 contains 17 residues, cysteine and phenylalanine counted. The only DNA kept is the CDR3, 51 bases in frame from the first base. From V the trimming removes 0 bases and from J it removes 5 bases, while the gene matches leave 12 bases of the junction unaccounted for. CDR1 and CDR2, per the germline V gene, are MGHRA and YSYEKL. The cohort was made up of 500 to 850 healthy bone marrow donors. At the time of sampling, every cohort member was nominally healthy, though immune exposures that went unrecorded were likely present. The donor was CMV seronegative and was included in the group of several hundred seronegative cohort members. Each donor provided a peripheral blood sample, and peripheral blood mononuclear cells were used for TCR beta sequencing. The Qiagen DNeasy Blood Extraction Kit was used to extract genomic DNA from the blood cell samples. Overall study outcomes, separate from this receptor: Because counts were too low, 15 to 20 rarely observed V segments, including chromosome 9 orphons, were excluded from the earlier analysis of about 500 of the donors. Compared with the roughly 700-donor mean, donors in an Asian-associated ancestry cluster had fewer N-insertions in productive TCRs, according to a later genetic analysis. In an earlier analysis of 587 of the donors, most TCR beta V segments appeared in productive rearrangements about 90% or about 30% of the time, broadly matching IMGT annotations. A cluster of highly shared sequence variants was judged likely to represent a technical artifact of the sequencing pipeline. Cytomegalovirus status was reported to be diagnosed by the classifier with high specificity and sensitivity in both the original and validation cohorts. The only immune exposure information available for the cohort was CMV serostatus. Compared with equally common non-associated chains, HLA-associated TCR beta chains in a later analysis were more clonally expanded and had lower generation probabilities. When HLA alleles, especially DR and DQ, strongly co-occurred, TCR associations were difficult to assign to individual alleles. In a later genetic analysis, a missense DCLRE1C variant was associated with V-gene and J-gene trimming of TCR beta chains, and the association was replicated in an independent cohort. In vitro tests confirmed that a few of the cytomegalovirus-associated TCR beta chains recognize cytomegalovirus antigens. Most CMV-associated TCR beta chains appeared to be HLA-restricted in a later analysis, and the HLA associations seemed to be driven largely by CMV exposure. A later analysis associated approximately 17,000 TCR beta sequences with specific HLA alleles at a false discovery rate of 0.05. Linkage disequilibrium might explain the correlated functional status among segregating V segments, but an unknown experimental factor could not be ruled out. The study gave a list of 150 to 200 TCR beta chains associated with cytomegalovirus. This cohort had only TCR beta chains sequenced, and the lack of alpha or paired-chain data limited which features could be detected. The presence/absence analyses assumed that sequencing depth was roughly uniform across donors, and that assumption may not be true. Because the 87-base-pair reads could not distinguish some IMGT-functional V segments, including TRBV6-2 and TRBV6-3, those segments were excluded. A later analysis found that TCR association rates varied across HLA loci, with DRB1 alleles showing the most associated TCRs and HLA-C alleles the fewest. A later analysis reported that several top co-occurrence clusters appeared linked to parvovirus B19, influenza, CMV and Epstein-Barr virus. While some public TCRs were present in many individuals, most TCR sequences turned up only very rarely across donors. The authors suggested that the approach could potentially be extended to other disease states and immunological phenotypes. Because some donors lacked HLA typing at each locus, the association tests relied only on the typed subset. A further reported finding was that TCR beta sequences accurately predicted the HLA-A and HLA-B alleles for most subjects in the first cohort.

With regard to this clone: Its antigen is not yet known.

This TCR came from a female donor in good health and CMV-seronegative. The sequence joins TRBV4-1 to TRBJ2-7; TRBD2 aligns with 8 central bases. Specimen: PBMCs. In nucleotide form, the sequence is TGCGCCAGCAGCCAAGATCGGAACGGGAGGGCCTTGGACGAGCAGTACTTC. Its product reads: CASSQDRNGRALDEQYF.